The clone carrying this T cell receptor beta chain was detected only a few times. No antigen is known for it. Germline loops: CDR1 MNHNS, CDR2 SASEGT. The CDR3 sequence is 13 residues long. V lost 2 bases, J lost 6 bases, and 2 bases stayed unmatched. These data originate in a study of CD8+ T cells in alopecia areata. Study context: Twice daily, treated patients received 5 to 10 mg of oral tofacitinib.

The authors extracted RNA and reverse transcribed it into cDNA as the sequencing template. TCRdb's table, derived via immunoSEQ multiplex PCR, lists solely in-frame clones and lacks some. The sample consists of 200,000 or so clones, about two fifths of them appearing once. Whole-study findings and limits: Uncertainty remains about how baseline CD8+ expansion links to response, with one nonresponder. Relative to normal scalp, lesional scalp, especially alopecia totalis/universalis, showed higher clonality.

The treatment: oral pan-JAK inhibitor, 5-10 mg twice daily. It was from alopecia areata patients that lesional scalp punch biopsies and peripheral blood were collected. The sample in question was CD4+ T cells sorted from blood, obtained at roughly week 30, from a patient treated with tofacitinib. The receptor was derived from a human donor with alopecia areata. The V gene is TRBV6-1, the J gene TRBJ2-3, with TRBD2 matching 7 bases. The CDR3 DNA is TGTGCCAGCAGTGAACTCGGGAGGGATACGCAGTATTTT. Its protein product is CASSELGRDTQYF.